This TCR beta chain was recovered during a study of regulatory T cells in long-lasting Graves disease. Specified time point: newly diagnosed GD, antithyroid drugs for less than 3 months. PBMC-derived RNA was used for the TCR library. In its sample, this clonotype was seen many times. CDR3 length equals 14 residues. Trimming took 2 bases from V and 2 from J, leaving 7 bases between them. CDR3-region Arm-PCR and iRepertoire HTBI primers produced the TCR beta libraries. TCRdb analysed the multiplex PCR reads with MiXCR anew, one entry per CDR3 protein. The data contain some 410,000 distinct CDR3 sequences, about 17% of them seen just once; the ten biggest clones take up over 8.5%. The sample was also linked to a second study, of T cells in Graves' hyperthyroidism and ophthalmopathy. That work adds: Initially, a first-round RT-PCR of the TCR CDR3 employed the HTBI primer set.

The gene calls are TRBV12-3 or TRBV12-4 and TRBJ1-5; perhaps TRBD1 as D (5 bases). The source was peripheral blood mononuclear cells (PBMCs), collected at new diagnosis, from a patient treated with antithyroid drugs. The clonotype comes from a woman in her 30s with Graves disease. CDR3 sequence (DNA): TGTGCCAGCAGTTTAAAAGGGGGCAATCAGCCCCAGCATTTT. It encodes CASSLKGGNQPQHF.